This T cell receptor (beta chain) was observed in a study of cytomegalovirus exposure and HLA in healthy donors. Repertoires were generated with immunoSEQ multiplex PCR, while TCRdb's copy carries only in-frame clones and drops some. This table holds some 270,000 clones, 70% to 90% found once. This CDR3 comprises 16 residues. The germline CDR1 and CDR2 sequences are MDHEN and SYDVKM. J gave up 4 bases and V 8 bases, and 12 bases lay outside the gene matches. This chain connects TRBV28 to TRBJ2-1; 9 bases agree with TRBD2. The TCR sequence derives from a woman aged 18-29 years in good health and CMV-seronegative. The sequenced material came from PBMCs. CDR3 coding DNA: TGTGCCAGCCGCATAGCTAGCGGGAAAAATTACAATGAGCAGTTCTTC. As protein: CASRIASGKNYNEQFF.